This entry describes one T cell receptor beta chain. Its antigen remains unknown. TCRdb recomputed calls from the reads with MiXCR, one row per CDR3 protein. The sample has some 600,000 distinct CDR3 sequences, 20% to 25% seen once. The data were taken from a study of T cell repertoires in cytomegalovirus infection. Overall study context: Public TCR beta signatures provided an indication of both CMV infection and a matching HLA type. Study-wide points: CMV carriers with the relevant HLA were identified by cumulative public TCR beta family frequency. The response measured ex vivo was dominated by TCR beta clonotypes (HLA-C-restricted and CMV-specific).

The CDR3 extends over 14 amino acids. J lost 4 bases, V lost 5 bases, and 7 bases had no gene match. Germline loops: CDR1 SEHNR, CDR2 FQNEAQ (reference sequence). The origin of this receptor is a human donor in good health (CMV status not recorded). Some clones in this sample may be carry-over from other donors' samples. Sequenced sample: CD8+ T cells from PBMCs. This chain links TRBV7-9 with TRBJ1-1; 7 positions agree with TRBD1. In nucleotides, the CDR3 is TGTGCCAGCAGCCCCAGGGGGGCCGTCACTGAAGCTTTCTTT. Amino acid sequence: CASSPRGAVTEAFF.